These T cell receptor beta chains were read from a single sample in a study of shared clonotypes between healthy human individuals. Here immunoSEQ multiplex PCR was the method, and the copy in TCRdb shows in-frame clones only, minus some. The data hold 2,500,000 or so clones, with over 85% observed a single time. The sequencing sample was made of naive CD4+ T cells sorted from blood. All receptors come from a man aged 18 to 30 in good health. Each CDR3 is given with its conserved first and last residue. The order of the fields is J gene, V gene, clone size, D gene, CDR3 protein, CDR3 DNA. D genes are given only for firm matches. Clone size is not always given. Where it is, it says once, few, many or a class for expanded clones.

j_call: TRBJ2-7
v_call: TRBV5-4
clone_size: .
d_call: .
cdr3_aa: CARSQDETYEQYF
cdr3_nt: TGTGCCAGAAGCCAGGACGAGACCTACGAGCAGTACTTC

j_call: TRBJ2-3
v_call: TRBV6-5
clone_size: .
d_call: TRBD2
cdr3_aa: CASTVAGNTDTQYF
cdr3_nt: TGTGCCAGCACCGTAGCGGGGAACACAGATACGCAGTATTTT

j_call: TRBJ2-5
v_call: TRBV19
clone_size: .
d_call: TRBD1
cdr3_aa: CASSISTGRQETQYF
cdr3_nt: TGTGCCAGTAGTATATCGACAGGGCGCCAAGAGACCCAGTACTTC

j_call: TRBJ2-1
v_call: TRBV7-7
clone_size: .
d_call: .
cdr3_aa: CASSLGLSNEQFF
cdr3_nt: TGTGCTAGCAGCCTGGGACTGAGCAATGAGCAGTTCTTC

j_call: TRBJ2-7
v_call: TRBV5-1
clone_size: .
d_call: .
cdr3_aa: CASSSAGGAYEQYF
cdr3_nt: TGCGCCAGCAGTTCGGCCGGCGGGGCCTACGAGCAGTACTTC

j_call: TRBJ2-5
v_call: TRBV28
clone_size: .
d_call: .
cdr3_aa: CASSLFRIQETQYF
cdr3_nt: TGTGCCAGCAGCCTTTTTCGGATACAAGAGACCCAGTACTTC

j_call: TRBJ2-1
v_call: TRBV9
clone_size: once
d_call: .
cdr3_aa: CASSVGTASSNEQFF
cdr3_nt: TGTGCCAGCAGCGTAGGGACAGCTAGCTCCAATGAGCAGTTCTTC

j_call: TRBJ2-1
v_call: TRBV6-6
clone_size: once
d_call: TRBD2
cdr3_aa: CATAGGHNEQFF
cdr3_nt: TGTGCCACCGCGGGGGGGCACAATGAGCAGTTCTTC

j_call: TRBJ1-6
v_call: TRBV28
clone_size: .
d_call: TRBD1
cdr3_aa: CASSLVDRVHSPLHF
cdr3_nt: TGTGCCAGCAGTTTAGTCGACAGGGTCCATTCACCCCTCCACTTT

j_call: TRBJ2-7
v_call: TRBV30
clone_size: .
d_call: .
cdr3_aa: CACLDRTRGSYEQYF
cdr3_nt: TGTGCCTGCCTCGACCGTACCCGGGGATCCTACGAGCAGTACTTC

j_call: TRBJ2-7
v_call: TRBV4-3
clone_size: .
d_call: .
cdr3_aa: CASSQEKGSSYEQYF
cdr3_nt: TGCGCCAGCAGCCAAGAGAAGGGCTCGAGTTACGAGCAGTACTTC

j_call: TRBJ2-7
v_call: TRBV2
clone_size: .
d_call: TRBD2
cdr3_aa: CASLGRRGGYEQYF
cdr3_nt: TGTGCCAGCCTCGGCCGGAGGGGAGGGTACGAGCAGTACTTC

j_call: TRBJ2-7
v_call: TRBV19
clone_size: .
d_call: TRBD1
cdr3_aa: CASRQGVGSYEQYF
cdr3_nt: TGTGCCAGTAGACAGGGGGTTGGCTCCTACGAGCAGTACTTC

j_call: TRBJ2-7
v_call: TRBV18
clone_size: .
d_call: TRBD2
cdr3_aa: CASSPPGTSGSYEQYF
cdr3_nt: TGTGCCAGCTCACCGCCCGGGACTAGCGGTTCCTACGAGCAGTACTTC

j_call: TRBJ2-7
v_call: TRBV5-6
clone_size: .
d_call: .
cdr3_aa: CASSGTFEIYEQYF
cdr3_nt: TGTGCCAGCAGCGGGACTTTCGAAATTTACGAGCAGTACTTC

j_call: TRBJ1-5
v_call: TRBV21-1
clone_size: .
d_call: .
cdr3_aa: CASSKKWGRDWYSNQPQHF
cdr3_nt: TGTGCCAGCAGCAAAAAGTGGGGCAGGGACTGGTATAGCAATCAGCCCCAGCATTTT

j_call: TRBJ2-2
v_call: TRBV7-3
clone_size: .
d_call: .
cdr3_aa: CASSSGLPVNGELFF
cdr3_nt: TGTGCCAGCAGCTCGGGACTCCCCGTAAACGGGGAGCTGTTTTTT

j_call: TRBJ1-1
v_call: TRBV10-2
clone_size: .
d_call: .
cdr3_aa: CASSDSGVAEAFF
cdr3_nt: TGCGCCAGCAGTGATTCGGGGGTAGCTGAAGCTTTCTTT

j_call: TRBJ2-5
v_call: TRBV5-1
clone_size: .
d_call: TRBD2
cdr3_aa: CASSSPGGAETQYF
cdr3_nt: TGCGCCAGCAGCTCCCCGGGGGGGGCGGAGACCCAGTACTTC

j_call: TRBJ1-1
v_call: TRBV5-1
clone_size: .
d_call: TRBD1
cdr3_aa: CASTSLPGTGNMNTEAFF
cdr3_nt: TGCGCCAGTACCTCGCTCCCAGGGACAGGGAACATGAACACTGAAGCTTTCTTT

j_call: TRBJ2-3
v_call: TRBV21-1
clone_size: .
d_call: .
cdr3_aa: CASSKGEDTQYF
cdr3_nt: TGTGCCAGCAGCAAAGGAGAGGATACGCAGTATTTT

j_call: TRBJ2-5
v_call: TRBV6-5
clone_size: .
d_call: .
cdr3_aa: CASSYSFGGVETQYF
cdr3_nt: TGTGCCAGCAGTTACTCGTTCGGAGGGGTAGAGACCCAGTACTTC

j_call: TRBJ1-1
v_call: TRBV30
clone_size: few
d_call: .
cdr3_aa: CAWSEGVPEAFF
cdr3_nt: TGTGCCTGGAGTGAGGGGGTCCCTGAAGCTTTCTTT

j_call: TRBJ1-5
v_call: TRBV27
clone_size: .
d_call: .
cdr3_aa: CASSPIGGQEIYNQPQHF
cdr3_nt: TGTGCCAGCAGTCCCATAGGAGGCCAGGAGATCTACAATCAGCCCCAGCATTTT

j_call: TRBJ1-2
v_call: TRBV28
clone_size: .
d_call: .
cdr3_aa: CASSSGPNYGYTF
cdr3_nt: TGTGCCAGCAGTTCAGGACCTAACTATGGCTACACCTTC

j_call: TRBJ2-7
v_call: TRBV7-2
clone_size: .
d_call: .
cdr3_aa: CASSSTPGTGTYEQYF
cdr3_nt: TGTGCCAGCAGCTCCACTCCCGGGACGGGGACCTACGAGCAGTACTTC

j_call: TRBJ2-5
v_call: TRBV5-4
clone_size: .
d_call: .
cdr3_aa: CASSLAPEYQETQYF
cdr3_nt: TGTGCCAGCAGCTTGGCTCCCGAGTACCAAGAGACCCAGTACTTC

j_call: TRBJ2-2
v_call: TRBV7-9
clone_size: .
d_call: .
cdr3_aa: CASSPWGRTPDTGELFF
cdr3_nt: TGTGCCAGCAGCCCGTGGGGGAGGACTCCGGACACCGGGGAGCTGTTTTTT

j_call: TRBJ2-6
v_call: TRBV7-2
clone_size: .
d_call: TRBD1
cdr3_aa: CASSWDRLASFTRDVLTF
cdr3_nt: TGTGCCAGCAGCTGGGACAGACTCGCTTCTTTCACCCGGGACGTCCTGACTTTC

j_call: TRBJ1-4
v_call: TRBV10-3
clone_size: .
d_call: TRBD1
cdr3_aa: CAISEDRGNEKLFF
cdr3_nt: TGTGCCATCAGTGAGGACAGGGGTAATGAAAAACTGTTTTTT

j_call: TRBJ1-2
v_call: TRBV30
clone_size: .
d_call: .
cdr3_aa: CAWSARLRDGFRSYTF
cdr3_nt: TGTGCCTGGAGCGCCCGACTCCGGGATGGGTTCAGGAGCTACACCTTC

j_call: TRBJ2-7
v_call: TRBV27
clone_size: .
d_call: TRBD1
cdr3_aa: CASSLDRGGSYEQYF
cdr3_nt: TGTGCCAGCAGTTTGGACAGGGGGGGGTCCTACGAGCAGTACTTC

j_call: TRBJ2-1
v_call: TRBV2
clone_size: .
d_call: .
cdr3_aa: CASRRDNEQFF
cdr3_nt: TGTGCCAGCAGAAGGGACAATGAGCAGTTCTTC

j_call: TRBJ2-7
v_call: TRBV14
clone_size: few
d_call: .
cdr3_aa: CASSQGGGVYEQYF
cdr3_nt: TGTGCCAGCAGCCAAGGTGGAGGGGTCTACGAGCAGTACTTC

j_call: TRBJ2-5
v_call: TRBV10-3
clone_size: .
d_call: .
cdr3_aa: CAISDSRGQETQYF
cdr3_nt: TGTGCCATCAGTGATTCCAGGGGCCAGGAGACCCAGTACTTC

j_call: TRBJ1-6
v_call: TRBV11-2
clone_size: few
d_call: .
cdr3_aa: CASSESGNSPLHF
cdr3_nt: TGTGCCAGCAGCGAAAGCGGAAATTCACCCCTCCACTTT

j_call: TRBJ2-1
v_call: TRBV5-1
clone_size: .
d_call: TRBD1
cdr3_aa: CASSTGQGINNEQFF
cdr3_nt: TGCGCCAGCAGCACGGGACAGGGGATAAACAATGAGCAGTTCTTC

j_call: TRBJ2-2
v_call: TRBV19
clone_size: .
d_call: .
cdr3_aa: CASSIPTGELFF
cdr3_nt: TGTGCCAGTAGTATCCCTACCGGGGAGCTGTTTTTT

j_call: TRBJ2-3
v_call: TRBV7-9
clone_size: .
d_call: .
cdr3_aa: CASSFPFDTQYF
cdr3_nt: TGTGCCAGCAGCTTCCCCTTCGATACGCAGTATTTT

j_call: TRBJ2-1
v_call: TRBV2
clone_size: .
d_call: .
cdr3_aa: CASSGLEDNEQFF
cdr3_nt: TGTGCCAGCAGTGGGCTCGAAGACAATGAGCAGTTCTTC

j_call: TRBJ1-6
v_call: TRBV6-5
clone_size: few
d_call: .
cdr3_aa: CASSTQGHHNSPLHF
cdr3_nt: TGTGCCAGCAGTACCCAGGGCCATCATAATTCACCCCTCCACTTT

j_call: TRBJ2-7
v_call: TRBV15
clone_size: .
d_call: .
cdr3_aa: CATSSSSVSPYEQYF
cdr3_nt: TGTGCCACCAGCAGTAGCTCAGTGAGCCCCTACGAGCAGTACTTC

j_call: TRBJ1-4
v_call: TRBV6-6
clone_size: .
d_call: .
cdr3_aa: CASSYLTGTAEKLFF
cdr3_nt: TGTGCCAGCAGTTACTTAACCGGGACCGCTGAAAAACTGTTTTTT

j_call: TRBJ2-7
v_call: TRBV19
clone_size: .
d_call: TRBD1
cdr3_aa: CASTGTGADPRPMQYF
cdr3_nt: TGTGCCAGTACCGGGACAGGGGCCGATCCTAGGCCGATGCAGTACTTC

j_call: TRBJ2-4
v_call: TRBV2
clone_size: .
d_call: .
cdr3_aa: CASRGAWNIQYF
cdr3_nt: TGTGCCAGCAGGGGGGCCTGGAACATTCAGTACTTC

j_call: TRBJ2-3
v_call: TRBV10-3
clone_size: .
d_call: .
cdr3_aa: CASVRGPSTDTQYF
cdr3_nt: TGTGCCAGCGTCAGGGGTCCCAGCACAGATACGCAGTATTTT

j_call: TRBJ2-3
v_call: TRBV4-1
clone_size: .
d_call: .
cdr3_aa: CASSQSLGGGRSDTQYF
cdr3_nt: TGCGCCAGCAGCCAATCCCTAGGGGGCGGGAGATCAGATACGCAGTATTTT

j_call: TRBJ1-4
v_call: TRBV2
clone_size: few
d_call: .
cdr3_aa: CASSARGIEKLFF
cdr3_nt: TGTGCCAGCAGTGCCAGGGGCATCGAAAAACTGTTTTTT

j_call: TRBJ2-7
v_call: TRBV10-3
clone_size: .
d_call: TRBD1
cdr3_aa: CAINGQGNSYEQYF
cdr3_nt: TGTGCCATCAACGGACAGGGTAATTCCTACGAGCAGTACTTC